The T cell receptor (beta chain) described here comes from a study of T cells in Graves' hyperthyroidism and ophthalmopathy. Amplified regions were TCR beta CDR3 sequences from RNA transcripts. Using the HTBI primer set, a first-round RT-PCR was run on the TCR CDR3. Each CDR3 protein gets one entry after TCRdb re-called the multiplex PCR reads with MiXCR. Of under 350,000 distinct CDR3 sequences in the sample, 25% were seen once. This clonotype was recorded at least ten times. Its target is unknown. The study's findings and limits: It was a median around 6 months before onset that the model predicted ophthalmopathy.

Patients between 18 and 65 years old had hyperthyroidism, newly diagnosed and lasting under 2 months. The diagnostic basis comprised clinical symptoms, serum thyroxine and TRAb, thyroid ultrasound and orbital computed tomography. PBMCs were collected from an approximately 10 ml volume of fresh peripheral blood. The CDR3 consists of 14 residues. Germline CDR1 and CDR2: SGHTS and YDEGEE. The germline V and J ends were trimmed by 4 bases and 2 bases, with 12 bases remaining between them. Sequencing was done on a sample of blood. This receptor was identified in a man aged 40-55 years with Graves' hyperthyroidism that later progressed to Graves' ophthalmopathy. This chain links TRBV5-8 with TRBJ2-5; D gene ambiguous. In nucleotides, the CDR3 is TGTGCCAGCAGCCCGCGCGCAGTGCAAGAGACCCAGTACTTC. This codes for CASSPRAVQETQYF.